One TCR beta chain is described in this entry. This sample is part of a study of blood T cell repertoires in COVID-19. V shed 4 bases, J shed 1 base, and the junction held 6 bases outside the gene matches. This CDR3 has 15 amino acids. Germline-derived CDR1 and CDR2 are SGHDT and YYEEEE. Profiling relied on immunoSEQ multiplex PCR, and the TCRdb table lists in-frame clones only, not all of them. The sample has roughly 80,000 clones, around nine tenths seen once. The material sequenced was peripheral blood. The sequence derives from a woman of 80 years or more with active or convalescent COVID-19. The rearrangement joins TRBV5-6 to TRBJ2-7, with 9 bases aligning to TRBD2. CDR3 residues: CASSTTSGFSYEQYF. CDR3 DNA: TGTGCCAGCAGCACTACTAGCGGGTTTTCCTACGAGCAGTACTTC.